This T cell receptor beta chain emerged from a study of cytomegalovirus exposure and HLA in healthy donors. Broader study findings: The study labeled around 160 TCR beta chains cytomegalovirus-associated. Analyzed later, most CMV-associated TCR beta chains appeared HLA-restricted. Sequencing probably produced one cluster of sequence variants that were highly shared.

A note on this clone: The antigen is not known. A read error may account for a junction end that differs from germline.

PCR amplification relied on 60 Vbeta primers (plus 13 Jbeta primers). TCRdb keeps only in-frame clones here, not all; method: immunoSEQ multiplex PCR. The sample consists of about 90,000 clones, 70% to 90% of them appearing once. Germline V gene data show CDR1 as SGHNT and CDR2 as YYREEE (reference sequence). This CDR3 has 11 amino acids. The sequence came from a man aged 18 to 29 in good health and CMV-seronegative. The chain joins TRBV5-4 to TRBJ1-1; no definite D call. Source material: PBMCs. In DNA, the CDR3 is TGTGCCAGCAGCTTGAACCAGTTGCATCTCTTT. It translates to CASSLNQLHLF.